The entry that follows covers one T cell receptor (beta chain) sequence. The CDR3 runs 17 residues. The V and J ends lost 5 bases and 2 bases, in that order; junction bases with no gene match: 10. CDR1 and CDR2 (germline): MNHEY, SMNVEV (reference sequence). This sample was taken from a study of blood T cell repertoires in COVID-19. On the study more broadly: The United States, Italy and Spain were the sources of the acute and convalescent COVID-19 samples.

The repertoire was sequenced with immunoSEQ multiplex PCR; TCRdb's copy has only in-frame clones and lacks some. The table records some 180,000 clones, 80% to 90% of them present only once. Source material: peripheral blood. The sequence was collected from an elderly woman with COVID-19, enrolled during active disease. V gene TRBV27 combines with J gene TRBJ2-2; TRBD2 matches 8 bases. CDR3 sequence: CASSAGLAIRNTGELFF. The CDR3 coding sequence is TGTGCCAGCAGTGCAGGACTAGCCATAAGAAACACCGGGGAGCTGTTTTTT.